Presented here are 14 T cell receptor beta chains from one specimen sequenced in a study of cytomegalovirus exposure and HLA in healthy donors. PCR was performed using 60 Vbeta and 13 Jbeta primers. TCRdb keeps only in-frame clones here, not all; method: immunoSEQ multiplex PCR. The sample has fewer than 250,000 clones; 85% to 90% are singletons. The sample was PBMCs. The source is a human donor in good health.

The chain couples TRBV25-1 to TRBJ2-7, with D possibly being TRBD2 (5 bases). The CDR3 runs to 14 residues. Per germline, CDR1 MGHDK and CDR2 SYGVNS. The V end was cut by 5 bases, the J end by 2 bases, with 13 bases between. CDR3 DNA sequence: TGTGCCAGCAGTAGTGTCGAGAGGGCCTACGAGCAGTACTTC. Residues: CASSSVERAYEQYF.

As for this clone: Sequence at one end of the junction differs from germline and may be a read error. The genes are TRBV7-9 and TRBJ1-4; D possibly corresponds to TRBD1 (6 bases). The germline gives CDR1 SEHNR, CDR2 FQNEAQ (reference sequence). This CDR3 has 14 amino acids. CDR3: CSSSIDRPNEKLFF. The DNA for the CDR3 is TGTTCCAGCAGCATCGACAGGCCTAATGAAAAACTGTTTTTT.

The chain has TRBV11-1 and TRBJ2-2, with D possibly being TRBD2 (5 bases). CDR1 and CDR2 from the germline V gene are SGHAT and FQDESV (reference sequence). V lost 8 bases and J 6 bases, leaving 16 bases between the germline ends. The CDR3 totals 14 residues. DNA for the CDR3: TGTGCCAGCCCGGGCGGGTCGGGCGCCGGGGAGCTGTTTTTT. Translating it yields CASPGGSGAGELFF.

The chain joins TRBV11-2 to TRBJ2-7; 11 nucleotides match TRBD2. J gave up 0 bases and V 5 bases, and 9 bases lay outside the gene matches. The CDR3 is made up of 17 amino acids. Germline V gene sequence: CDR1 SGHAT, CDR2 FQNNGV. The CDR3 DNA reads as TGTGCCAGCAGCGTTAAGACTAGCGGGACCTTCTCCTACGAGCAGTACTTC. It encodes CASSVKTSGTFSYEQYF.

The rearrangement links TRBV7-8 to TRBJ1-1; D uncertain. The CDR3 is 13 residues long. From germline, CDR1 is SGHVS and CDR2 FQNEAQ. Trimming cost V 1 base and J 11 bases, with 14 bases left between them. For the CDR3, the DNA is TGTGCCAGCAGCTTAGAGGCCGGGTACTTGGCTTTCTTT. It codes for CASSLEAGYLAFF.

This clone has only a few counts. Written as DNA, the CDR3 is TGTGCCAGCGAAATACAGTCTGCCGGGGCCAACGTCCTGACTTTC. Amino acid sequence: CASEIQSAGANVLTF. This chain links TRBV2 with TRBJ2-6; D is unresolved. Per the germline V gene, CDR1 is SNHLY and CDR2 is FYNNEI. This CDR3 contains 15 residues. V dropped 8 bases and J dropped 4 bases, with 15 bases sitting between them.

The chain has TRBV15 and TRBJ2-1; D not resolved. The CDR3 totals 16 residues. V shed 5 bases and J shed 4 bases, with 18 bases lying between them. Looked up from germline, CDR1 is LNHNV and CDR2 is YYDKDF (reference sequence). The CDR3 loop is CATSVRLQIRYNEQFF. In DNA form, the CDR3 reads TGTGCCACCAGCGTACGGTTACAAATCAGGTACAATGAGCAGTTCTTC. The full variable domain, completed using reference TRBV15 and TRBJ2-1, is DAMVIQNPRYQVTQFGKPVTLSCSQTLNHNVMYWYQQKSSQAPKLLFHYYDKDFNNEADTPDNFQSRRPNTSFCFLDIRSPGLGDTAMYLCATSVRLQIRYNEQFFGPGTRLTVL.

The chain links TRBV2 to TRBJ2-1; 7 bases agree with TRBD1. V trimming: 1 base; J trimming: 7 bases; junction bases outside the gene matches: 4. This CDR3 contains 14 residues. CDR1 and CDR2 from the germline V gene are SNHLY and FYNNEI. The CDR3 DNA is TGTGCCAGCAGTGAAGAGGGGGCGGTGAATGAGCAGTTCTTC. Translation: CASSEEGAVNEQFF.

The rearrangement uses TRBV6-5 and TRBJ2-7; a possible D gene is TRBD2 (6 bases). Germline CDR1 reads MNHEY; CDR2 reads SVGAGI. The CDR3 totals 11 residues. The V and J ends lost 8 bases and 3 bases respectively, with 8 bases between them. The CDR3, as DNA: TGTGCCAGCCGGGACTTCTACGAGCAGTACTTC. Residues: CASRDFYEQYF.

CDR3 nucleotide sequence: TGCGCCAGCAGTGAGTCGACGAGGCGCCGCACAGATACGCAGTATTTT. Encoded protein: CASSESTRRRTDTQYF. The V call is TRBV10-1, the J call TRBJ2-3, with D hard to call. The CDR3 loop spans 16 amino acids. Trimming cost V 0 bases and J 1 base, with 11 bases left between them. Germline V CDR1 and CDR2: WNHNN, SYGVQD (reference sequence).

This chain links TRBV2 with TRBJ1-1, with unresolved D. CDR3 size: 14 residues. V dropped 4 bases and J dropped 2 bases, with 11 bases sitting between them. Germline loops: CDR1 SNHLY, CDR2 FYNNEI. CDR3 sequence reads: CASSVVVANTEAFF. In DNA, the CDR3 is TGTGCCAGCAGTGTTGTAGTCGCTAACACTGAAGCTTTCTTT. The variable domain in full, with the rest retrieved from reference TRBV2 and TRBJ1-1, is EPEVTQTPSHQVTQMGQEVILRCVPISNHLYFYWYRQILGQKVEFLVSFYNNEISEKSEIFDDQFSVERPDGSNFTLKIRSTKLEDSAMYFCASSVVVANTEAFFGQGTRLTVV.

The chain combines TRBV5-6 with TRBJ1-3; 8 bases line up with TRBD1. J gave up 5 bases and V 4 bases, and 5 bases lay outside the gene matches. The CDR3 covers 14 residues. Germline V lookup: CDR1 SGHDT, CDR2 YYEEEE. Written as DNA, the CDR3 is TGTGCCAGCAGCGCTGGGACAGGTCGAAACACCATATATTTT. The encoded protein is CASSAGTGRNTIYF.

This chain connects TRBV10-2 to TRBJ2-7; TRBD1 might be the D (6 bases). V was cut by 3 bases and J by 2 bases, with 11 bases left in between. Germline loops: CDR1 WSHSY, CDR2 SAAADI. There are 14 residues in the CDR3. DNA for the CDR3: TGCGCCAGCAGTGATGCGGACAGTCCCTACGAGCAGTACTTC. Translated, it gives CASSDADSPYEQYF.

The CDR3 bases are TGTGCCAGCAGCTTGGGTACTCTAGCGGGACACTACGAGCAGTACTTC. Its protein is CASSLGTLAGHYEQYF. V and J are TRBV5-8 and TRBJ2-7; 9 bases map to TRBD2. CDR3 length: 16 residues. Trimming took 0 bases from V and 3 from J; bases not matched to a gene: 7. Germline V CDR1 and CDR2: SGHTS, YDEGEE.